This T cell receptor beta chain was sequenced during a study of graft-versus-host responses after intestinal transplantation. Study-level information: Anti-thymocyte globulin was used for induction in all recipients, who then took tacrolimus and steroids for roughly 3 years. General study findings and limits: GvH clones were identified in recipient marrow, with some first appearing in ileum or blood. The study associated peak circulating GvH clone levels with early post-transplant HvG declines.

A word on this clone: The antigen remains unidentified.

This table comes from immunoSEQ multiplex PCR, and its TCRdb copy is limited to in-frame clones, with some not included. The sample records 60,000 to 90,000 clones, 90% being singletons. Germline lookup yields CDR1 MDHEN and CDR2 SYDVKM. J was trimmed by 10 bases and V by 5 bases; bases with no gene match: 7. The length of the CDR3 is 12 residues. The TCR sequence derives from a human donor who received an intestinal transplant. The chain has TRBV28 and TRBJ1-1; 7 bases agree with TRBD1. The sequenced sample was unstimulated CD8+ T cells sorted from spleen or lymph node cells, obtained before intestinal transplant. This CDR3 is CASSTDRARAFF. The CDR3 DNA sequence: TGTGCCAGCAGTACCGACAGGGCCCGAGCTTTCTTT. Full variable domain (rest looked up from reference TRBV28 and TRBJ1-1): DVKVTQSSRYLVKRTGEKVFLECVQDMDHENMFWYRQDPGLGLRLIYFSYDVKMKEKGDIPEGYSVSREKKERFSLILESASTNQTSMYLCASSTDRARAFFGQGTRLTVV.